This T cell receptor (beta chain) was identified during a study of blood T cell repertoires in COVID-19. Study overall: Both acute and convalescent COVID-19 samples were obtained from the United States, Italy and Spain. PBMCs, B-cell-depleted T cells, or T cells were the source of the cDNA or gDNA that made up the material.

Original handling: Estimation of nucleated cell counts relied on the amplification of reference gene primers. Profiling relied on immunoSEQ multiplex PCR, and the TCRdb table lists in-frame clones only, not all of them. The DNA gave D and trimming, while V, J and clone size come from that table. This repertoire shows about 110,000 clones, just over 85% found once; its top ten account for 2% to 3%. A few counts support this clone. Trimming cost V 1 base and J 3 bases; bases outside gene matches: 6. The CDR3 runs 15 residues. CDR1 is MGHRA, CDR2 YSYEKL, per germline. This clonotype originated in a human donor in a cohort sampled during active COVID-19. The chain has TRBV4-1 and TRBJ2-7, with 7 nucleotides matching TRBD2. The sample comprised peripheral blood. The CDR3 is CASSQGASGNYEQYF. CDR3 nucleotide sequence: TGCGCCAGCAGCCAAGGGGCTAGCGGTAACTACGAGCAGTACTTC.